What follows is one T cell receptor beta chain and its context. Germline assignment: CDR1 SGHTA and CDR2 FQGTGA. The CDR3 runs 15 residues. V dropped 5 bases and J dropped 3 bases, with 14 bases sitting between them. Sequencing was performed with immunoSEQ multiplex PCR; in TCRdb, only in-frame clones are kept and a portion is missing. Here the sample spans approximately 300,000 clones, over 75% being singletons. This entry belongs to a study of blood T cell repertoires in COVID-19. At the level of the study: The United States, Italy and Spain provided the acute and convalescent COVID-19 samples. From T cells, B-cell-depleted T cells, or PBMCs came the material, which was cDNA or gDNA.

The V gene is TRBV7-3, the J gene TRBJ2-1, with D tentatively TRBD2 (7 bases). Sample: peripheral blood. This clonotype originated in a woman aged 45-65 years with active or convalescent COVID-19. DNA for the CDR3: TGTGCCAGCAGCCGGGGGGCCGCTCTCTACAATGAGCAGTTCTTC. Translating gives CASSRGAALYNEQFF.